This T cell receptor beta chain was sequenced for a study of PD-1 blockade in classical Hodgkin lymphoma. Study information: Intravenous infusions of nivolumab 3 mg/kg reached patients every 2 weeks.

Brentuximab vedotin exposure varied among the patients, all of whom had relapsed after autologous stem cell transplantation. Sequencing was performed with immunoSEQ multiplex PCR; in TCRdb, only in-frame clones are kept and a portion is missing. The sample contains more than 35,000 clones, about 86% of which appear only once. Germline assignment: CDR1 SGHRS and CDR2 YFSETQ. Trimming stripped 5 bases from V and 6 bases from J, with 8 bases between. The CDR3 is made up of 11 amino acids. This specimen was peripheral blood mononuclear cells (PBMCs), taken before the second cycle of nivolumab. The clonotype comes from a human donor with classical Hodgkin lymphoma. The rearrangement joins TRBV5-1 to TRBJ1-1; D uncertain. CDR3 loop: CASRTSAEAFF. In DNA, the CDR3 is TGCGCCAGCAGAACGTCTGCTGAAGCTTTCTTT.